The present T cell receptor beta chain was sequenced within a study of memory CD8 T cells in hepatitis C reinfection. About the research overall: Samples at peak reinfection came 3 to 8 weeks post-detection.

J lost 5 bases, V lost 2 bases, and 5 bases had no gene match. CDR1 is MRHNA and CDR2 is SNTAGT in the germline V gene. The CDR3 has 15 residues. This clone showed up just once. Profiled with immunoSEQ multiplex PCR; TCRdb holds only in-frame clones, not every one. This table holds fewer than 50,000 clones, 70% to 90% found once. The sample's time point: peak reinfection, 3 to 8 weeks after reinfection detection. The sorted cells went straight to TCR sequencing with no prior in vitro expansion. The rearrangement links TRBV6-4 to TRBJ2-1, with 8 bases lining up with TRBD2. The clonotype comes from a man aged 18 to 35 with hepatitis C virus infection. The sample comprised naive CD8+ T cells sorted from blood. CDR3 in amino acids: CASSDLERGHNEQFF. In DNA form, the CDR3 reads TGTGCCAGCAGTGACCTTGAGCGGGGGCACAATGAGCAGTTCTTC.